The source of this T cell receptor (beta chain) is a study of blood T cell repertoires in COVID-19. The wider study: Samples taken during acute and convalescent COVID-19 were collected in the United States, Italy and Spain. Sources were T cells, B-cell-depleted T cells, or PBMCs; the material itself was cDNA or gDNA.

Per the authors' pipeline: Nucleated cell number was recorded as an estimate derived from reference gene primer amplification. The repertoire was sequenced with immunoSEQ multiplex PCR; TCRdb's copy has only in-frame clones and lacks some. V and J calls and clone size come straight from that table; D and trimming were deduced from the DNA. The sample consists of 90,000 to 120,000 clones, around 83% of them appearing once. The length of the CDR3 is 15 residues. Germline lookup yields CDR1 SNHLY and CDR2 FYNNEI. The trim removed 6 bases at V and 0 bases at J, leaving 4 bases unmatched. The chain uses TRBV2 and TRBJ1-5, with 8 bases matching TRBD1. The receptor was isolated from a man in his 70s with acute or convalescent COVID-19. The sequenced material came from peripheral blood. CDR3 nucleotide sequence: TGTGCCAGCAGCTGGACAGGGTTTAGCAATCAGCCCCAGCATTTT. Amino acid sequence: CASSWTGFSNQPQHF.